This record covers a single T cell receptor (beta chain). The data originate from a study of blood T cell repertoires in COVID-19. Germline loops: CDR1 WNHNN, CDR2 SYGVQD (reference sequence). This CDR3 has 15 amino acids. Trimming shortened V by 4 bases and J by 2 bases, and 9 bases separated the two germline ends. The study recruited people aged about 18 to 95 years across about two dozen US areas. Profiling relied on immunoSEQ multiplex PCR, and the TCRdb table lists in-frame clones only, not all of them. There are approximately 170,000 clones in the sample; about 84% occur only once, and 4.5% to 7.5% lies in the top ten.

The TCR comes from a man aged 35-49 years who had recovered from COVID-19. The specimen was PBMCs or T cells enriched from blood (not recorded which). This rearrangement joins TRBV10-1 to TRBJ2-6; TRBD2 is a possible D gene (6 bases). CDR3 in DNA: TGCGCCAGCAGTGTGGGGGGAACTGGGGCCAACGTCCTGACTTTC. This gives the protein CASSVGGTGANVLTF.